Each of the 21 T cell receptor beta chains below was sequenced from the same sample in a study of blood T cell repertoires in COVID-19. Only in-frame clones appear in the TCRdb table, and some are missing; sequencing was by immunoSEQ multiplex PCR. The sample shows some 240,000 clones, roughly 82% of them seen only once. The sequenced material came from peripheral blood. The receptors stem from a woman aged 40 to 49 who had recovered from COVID-19.

This chain joins TRBV4-3 and TRBJ1-2; tentative D call: TRBD1 (6 bases). Trimming cost V 0 bases and J 7 bases, with 12 bases left between them. CDR3 length equals 14 residues. Germline lookup yields CDR1 LGHNA and CDR2 YSLEER. CDR3 nucleotide sequence: TGCGCCAGCAGCCAAGATCGCACAGGGTCTGGCTACACCTTC. Translating it yields CASSQDRTGSGYTF.

V gene TRBV7-8 combines with J gene TRBJ1-4, with a tentative D call TRBD1 (6 bases). The germline V gene encodes CDR1 SGHVS and CDR2 FQNEAQ. Trimming shortened V by 3 bases and J by 8 bases, and 19 bases separated the two germline ends. The CDR3 sequence is 16 residues long. This CDR3 is CASSLGLQGSREKLFF. DNA of the CDR3: TGTGCCAGCAGCTTGGGGTTACAGGGTTCGCGCGAAAAACTGTTTTTT.

The genes are TRBV19 and TRBJ1-5; D is unresolved. This CDR3 comprises 18 residues. Trimming pared 1 base from V and 2 bases from J, leaving 18 bases between. In germline, CDR1 is LNHDA, CDR2 SQIVND (reference sequence). The DNA of the CDR3 is TGTGCCAGTAGTATAGTGGCCGACCCTACGAGGCGCAATCAGCCCCAGCATTTT. Its protein is CASSIVADPTRRNQPQHF.

The V call is TRBV6-5, the J call TRBJ1-4; 9 positions match TRBD1. Per the germline V gene, CDR1 is MNHEY and CDR2 is SVGAGI. The CDR3 length is 15 residues. Germline trimming cut 4 bases from V and 5 bases from J; bases unmatched to any gene: 5. The CDR3 protein is CASSSTGTGNEKLFF. The CDR3, as DNA: TGTGCCAGCAGTTCCACCGGGACAGGGAATGAAAAACTGTTTTTT.

The genes are TRBV29-1 and TRBJ2-3; 7 positions agree with TRBD1. The ends lost 6 bases at V and 5 bases at J; junction bases unmatched: 14. The length of the CDR3 is 15 residues. The germline V gene has CDR1 SQVTM and CDR2 ANQGSEA. The CDR3 region has the DNA TGCAGCGTCTCAATTGGGGGACAGCAGGGAGATACGCAGTATTTT. This sequence encodes CSVSIGGQQGDTQYF.

The genes are TRBV19 and TRBJ2-7; 8 bases line up with TRBD1. This CDR3 has 15 amino acids. J gave up 6 bases and V 5 bases, and 12 bases lay outside the gene matches. CDR1 and CDR2 from the germline V gene are LNHDA and SQIVND (reference sequence). In DNA form, the CDR3 reads TGTGCCAGTAGTTTCTCAGGGGGCGCATCGGGCGAGCAGTACTTC. Translated, it gives CASSFSGGASGEQYF.

The chain carries TRBV6-2 or TRBV6-3 and TRBJ2-5, with TRBD1 as a possible D gene (6 bases). V gave up 0 bases and J gave up 1 base, with 9 bases separating them. Germline V lookup: CDR1 MNHEY, CDR2 SVGEGT. The CDR3 runs to 15 residues. In DNA, the CDR3 is TGTGCCAGCAGTTACTCGGGGGCCGGCCAAGAGACCCAGTACTTC. It encodes CASSYSGAGQETQYF.

V usage is TRBV3-1 (or the pseudogene TRBV3-2) and J usage is TRBJ2-6; D not certain. Germline V gene sequence: CDR1 LGHDT, CDR2 YNNKEL (reference sequence). Trimming shortened V by 6 bases and J by 2 bases, and 11 bases separated the two germline ends. This CDR3 contains 15 residues. In DNA, the CDR3 is TGTGCCAGCAGTTTCGACACCACTGGGGCCAACGTCCTGACTTTC. Protein: CASSFDTTGANVLTF.

The chain recombines TRBV7-2 with TRBJ1-5; 7 nucleotides align to TRBD1. V dropped 3 bases and J dropped 3; count of bases not matched to a gene: 5. Per the germline V gene, CDR1 is SGHTA and CDR2 is FQGNSA. The CDR3 length is 15 residues. The CDR3 spells CASSFKQGFNQPQHF. CDR3 bases: TGTGCCAGCAGCTTCAAACAGGGGTTCAATCAGCCCCAGCATTTT.

V is TRBV7-9 and J is TRBJ1-3, with TRBD1 matching 11 bases. CDR1 is SEHNR and CDR2 is FQNEAQ in the germline V gene (reference sequence). V lost 5 bases, J lost 7 bases, and 10 bases stayed unmatched. The CDR3 length is 16 residues. CDR3 nucleotide sequence: TGTGCCAGCAGCCTGAACACCGGGACAGGGGGGAACACCATATATTTT. This encodes CASSLNTGTGGNTIYF.

This clone was detected a few times. The chain couples TRBV7-2 to TRBJ1-5, with D perhaps TRBD1 (6 bases). The length of the CDR3 is 15 residues. The germline gives CDR1 SGHTA, CDR2 FQGNSA. The V end lost 5 bases, the J end lost 7 bases, and 18 bases lay between the germline ends. CDR3 region: CASSPNTGTRQPQHF. The CDR3 region has the DNA TGTGCCAGCAGCCCTAACACAGGGACGAGGCAGCCCCAGCATTTT.

The CDR3 region is CASSLTLLVAMDTEAFF. In DNA form, the CDR3 reads TGTGCCAGCAGCTTGACCCTACTGGTAGCCATGGACACTGAAGCTTTCTTT. The rearrangement joins TRBV5-6 to TRBJ1-1; D not resolved. This CDR3 has 17 residues. The V end was cut by 1 base, the J end by 3 bases, with 19 bases between. Germline V gene data show CDR1 as SGHDT and CDR2 as YYEEEE.

There are many counts of this clone. The V and J genes are TRBV3-1 (or the pseudogene TRBV3-2) and TRBJ1-2; 7 nucleotides line up with TRBD1. V dropped 3 bases and J dropped 1; count of bases not matched to a gene: 5. The CDR3 runs to 15 residues. The germline V gene has CDR1 LGHDT and CDR2 YNNKEL (reference sequence). CDR3: CASSHGNRGNYGYTF. The CDR3, as DNA: TGTGCCAGCAGCCATGGTAACAGGGGTAACTATGGCTACACCTTC.

The chain joins TRBV4-3 to TRBJ1-1; D ambiguous. Germline-derived CDR1 and CDR2 are LGHNA and YSLEER. The CDR3 has 16 residues. V lost 1 base and J lost 3, with 15 bases in between. The CDR3 spells CASSQGYRSGDTEAFF. The CDR3 DNA reads as TGCGCCAGCAGCCAAGGGTATCGGTCTGGAGACACTGAAGCTTTCTTT.

The rearrangement joins TRBV5-1 to TRBJ2-5; D unresolved. From germline, CDR1 is SGHRS and CDR2 YFSETQ. The CDR3 length is 14 residues. V was cut by 0 bases and J by 4 bases, with 10 bases left in between. This chain's CDR3 is CASSLEAGLETQYF. For the CDR3, the DNA is TGCGCCAGCAGCTTGGAGGCCGGGTTAGAGACCCAGTACTTC.

The rearrangement links TRBV10-3 to TRBJ1-1; D is possibly TRBD1 (5 bases). V was trimmed by 0 bases and J by 3 bases, leaving 17 bases between them. Germline CDR1 reads ENHRY; CDR2 reads SYGVKD. This CDR3 has 17 amino acids. For the CDR3, the DNA is TGTGCCATCAGTGAGTCCGGTTGGGAATCGGGGGACACTGAAGCTTTCTTT. Its translation: CAISESGWESGDTEAFF.

Points on this clone: Other nucleotide sequences in the sample specify the same CDR3. V usage is TRBV18 and J usage is TRBJ2-5; D not certain. The ends were cut back, 2 bases at V and 1 base at J, with 5 bases in the middle. The germline CDR1 and CDR2 sequences are KGHSH and LQKENI. The CDR3 sequence is 13 residues long. The CDR3 region has the DNA TGTGCCAGCTCACCAGTCTCCCAAGAGACCCAGTACTTC. Protein: CASSPVSQETQYF.

The chain joins TRBV5-1 to TRBJ2-2; TRBD2 matches at 9 bases. J was trimmed by 8 bases and V by 3 bases; bases with no gene match: 8. CDR1 and CDR2 from the germline V gene are SGHRS and YFSETQ. This CDR3 comprises 15 residues. The CDR3 bases are TGCGCCAGCAGCTACGCTAGCGGGGATTCGGGGGAGCTGTTTTTT. Its protein product is CASSYASGDSGELFF.

V is TRBV5-1 and J is TRBJ2-3; 7 bases align to TRBD1. V lost 4 bases, J lost 3 bases, and 14 bases stayed unmatched. The CDR3 has 17 residues. Germline assignment: CDR1 SGHRS and CDR2 YFSETQ. CDR3 protein: CASSQRPGTDNTDTQYF. As DNA, the CDR3 is TGCGCCAGCAGCCAAAGGCCCGGGACAGACAATACAGATACGCAGTATTTT.

This clone appeared once. The CDR3 nucleotides read TGTGCCAGCAGCTTAGTTGGTACGGGGGGTCACGAGCAGTACTTC. Its protein is CASSLVGTGGHEQYF. V is TRBV7-9 and J is TRBJ2-7; 7 positions agree with TRBD2. The junction had 8 bases not matched to a gene; V was cut back by 1 base and J by 5 bases. This CDR3 region has 15 residues. The germline CDR1 and CDR2 sequences are SEHNR and FQNEAQ (reference sequence).

The chain has TRBV5-1 and TRBJ2-1, with 11 bases lining up with TRBD2. Germline-derived CDR1 and CDR2 are SGHRS and YFSETQ. The length of the CDR3 is 16 residues. V lost 1 base and J lost 10; bases outside the gene matches: 10. The CDR3 loop is CASSLRTSGGVGEQFF. The CDR3 DNA reads as TGCGCCAGCAGCTTGCGAACTAGCGGGGGAGTAGGGGAGCAGTTCTTC. Combining the CDR3 with reference TRBV5-1 and TRBJ2-1 gives the whole variable domain KAGVTQTPRYLIKTRGQQVTLSCSPISGHRSVSWYQQTPGQGLQFLFEYFSETQRNKGNFPGRFSGRQFSNSRSEMNVSTLELGDSALYLCASSLRTSGGVGEQFFGPGTRLTVL.